One sample yielded the 26 T cell receptor beta chains listed below, sequenced in a study of control samples from healthy donors and cancer patients. Clones were read by immunoSEQ multiplex PCR, and TCRdb kept only the in-frame ones, dropping some. The repertoire has 110,000 or so clones, approximately 84% of them found once; the top ten carry approximately 6.7%. Input material: blood. These receptors were taken from a young man in good health.

CDR3 bases: TGTGCCAGCAGCAACGCGGACCCCTACGAGCAGTACTTC. It yields the protein CASSNADPYEQYF. The V and J genes are TRBV14 and TRBJ2-7; D is unclear. Deletions cut 5 bases from V and 2 bases from J, with 10 bases between. This CDR3 has 13 residues. From germline, CDR1 is SGHDN and CDR2 FVKESK.

The chain is built from TRBV6-5 and TRBJ2-5; no firm D call. The CDR3 has 12 amino acids. Germline lookup yields CDR1 MNHEY and CDR2 SVGAGI. V lost 2 bases, J lost 5 bases, and 6 bases lay in between. CDR3 sequence (DNA): TGTGCCAGCAGTTACGGACCGGAGACCCAGTACTTC. Protein product: CASSYGPETQYF.

J is TRBJ1-1 and V is TRBV19; D might be TRBD1 (6 bases). Germline V CDR1 and CDR2: LNHDA, SQIVND (reference sequence). The CDR3 spans 15 residues. Trimming left V 6 bases short and J 2 bases short, with 16 bases between. Here the CDR3 DNA reads TGTGCCAGTAGACCTGGGGACATTCGCAACACTGAAGCTTTCTTT. Protein product: CASRPGDIRNTEAFF.

The genes are TRBV5-1 and TRBJ2-3; 10 bases agree with TRBD1. This CDR3 has 18 residues. The V gene's germline CDR1 is SGHRS and CDR2 YFSETQ. V trimming: 0 bases; J trimming: 0 bases; junction bases outside the gene matches: 7. CDR3 bases: TGCGCCAGCAGCTTGGGGAGGGACAGGGGAGTTAGCACAGATACGCAGTATTTT. This translates into CASSLGRDRGVSTDTQYF. The variable domain in full, with the rest retrieved from reference TRBV5-1 and TRBJ2-3, is KAGVTQTPRYLIKTRGQQVTLSCSPISGHRSVSWYQQTPGQGLQFLFEYFSETQRNKGNFPGRFSGRQFSNSRSEMNVSTLELGDSALYLCASSLGRDRGVSTDTQYFGPGTRLTVL.

This chain links TRBV6-6 with TRBJ2-6, with D possibly called TRBD1 or TRBD2 (5 bases each). The CDR3 contains 22 residues. V was cut by 6 bases and J by 0 bases, with 30 bases left in between. CDR1 MNHNY and CDR2 SVGAGI come from the germline V gene (reference sequence). The CDR3 spells CASSFLREIMEKFISGANVLTF. The CDR3 nucleotides read TGTGCCAGCAGCTTCCTCAGGGAGATTATGGAGAAATTTATCTCTGGGGCCAACGTCCTGACTTTC.

The rearrangement uses TRBV10-1 and TRBJ2-3; no reliable D call. Deletions cut 0 bases from V and 2 bases from J, with 9 bases between. This CDR3 is built from 15 residues. Germline values: CDR1 WNHNN, CDR2 SYGVQD (reference sequence). CDR3 in amino acids: CASSESRWSTDTQYF. CDR3 DNA sequence: TGCGCCAGCAGTGAGTCGAGATGGTCCACAGATACGCAGTATTTT.

CDR3 sequence: CASSLTSSLREAFF. The CDR3 region has the DNA TGTGCCAGCAGCTTAACGAGCTCCTTACGTGAAGCTTTCTTT. The V call is TRBV7-2, the J call TRBJ1-1, with D uncertain. V lost 2 bases, J lost 7 bases, and 14 bases lay in between. Germline values: CDR1 SGHTA, CDR2 FQGNSA. CDR3 size: 14 residues.

The chain recombines TRBV6-5 with TRBJ2-2; D remains ambiguous. Germline lookup yields CDR1 MNHEY and CDR2 SVGAGI. This CDR3 has 16 residues. Trimming shortened V by 0 bases and J by 6 bases, and 14 bases separated the two germline ends. The CDR3 nucleotides read TGTGCCAGCAGTTACTCGTCGGCCCGTTTGGCCGGGGAGCTGTTTTTT. This codes for CASSYSSARLAGELFF.

V and J are TRBV9 and TRBJ1-2; weak D call: TRBD1 (5 bases). Trimming shortened V by 0 bases and J by 4 bases, and 22 bases separated the two germline ends. The CDR3 is 18 residues long. Germline-derived CDR1 and CDR2 are SGDLS and YYNGEE. CDR3 sequence: CASSVDEGTYLRSYGYTF. The CDR3 nucleotides are TGTGCCAGCAGCGTAGATGAAGGGACCTACTTGCGAAGCTATGGCTACACCTTC. The full variable domain, in which reference TRBV9 and TRBJ1-2 provide the parts outside the CDR3, is DSGVTQTPKHLITATGQRVTLRCSPRSGDLSVYWYQQSLDQGLQFLIQYYNGEERAKGNILERFSAQQFPDLHSELNLSSLELGDSALYFCASSVDEGTYLRSYGYTFGSGTRLTVV.

Concerning this clone itself: The identical CDR3 is also encoded by other nucleotide sequences in the sample. The V gene is TRBV10-3, the J gene TRBJ1-5; the match to TRBD1 covers 7 bases. Germline-derived CDR1 and CDR2 are ENHRY and SYGVKD. V dropped 6 bases and J dropped 7; count of bases not matched to a gene: 9. This CDR3 spans 14 amino acids. The CDR3 reads CAISQGGWGQPQHF. The CDR3 coding sequence is TGTGCCATCAGCCAGGGGGGGTGGGGGCAGCCCCAGCATTTT.

V usage is TRBV6-6 and J usage is TRBJ2-7, with 7 bases matching TRBD1. Germline trimming cut 6 bases from V and 0 bases from J; bases unmatched to any gene: 2. CDR1 MNHNY and CDR2 SVGAGI come from the germline V gene (reference sequence). There are 13 residues in the CDR3. The CDR3 DNA follows: TGTGCCAGCAGCAGACAGGGCTCCTACGAGCAGTACGTC. Its translation: CASSRQGSYEQYV.

This chain joins TRBV4-1 and TRBJ1-2; weak D call: TRBD1 (5 bases). V lost 0 bases and J 5 bases, leaving 16 bases between the germline ends. There are 16 residues in the CDR3. Germline CDR1 is MGHRA and CDR2 is YSYEKL. The CDR3 DNA reads TGCGCCAGCAGCCAAGATTTCAGGGCGGGGGGGTATGGCTACACCTTC. It codes for CASSQDFRAGGYGYTF.

The rearrangement links TRBV6-1 to TRBJ1-1; the D gene is possibly TRBD1 (6 bases). Germline CDR1 and CDR2: MNHNS and SASEGT. The CDR3 spans 15 residues. With 3 bases removed from V and 5 bases from J, the gap between germline ends came to 16 bases. The CDR3 nucleotides are TGTGCCAGCAGTGAGTATCCAGGGGCGCAAACTGAAGCTTTCTTT. It codes for CASSEYPGAQTEAFF.

Turning to this clone: This specimen includes other DNA sequences encoding the same CDR3. The V gene is TRBV4-3, the J gene TRBJ2-2, with D perhaps matching TRBD1 (6 bases). The V gene's germline CDR1 is LGHNA and CDR2 YSLEER. V was trimmed by 6 bases and J by 8 bases, leaving 16 bases between them. This CDR3 comprises 14 residues. CDR3 residues: CASSQRQVGGELFF. The CDR3 DNA sequence: TGCGCCAGCAGTCAAAGACAGGTTGGGGGGGAGCTGTTTTTT.

J is TRBJ1-6 and V is TRBV5-1, with D uncertain. Between the trimmed V and J ends, which lost 5 bases and 5 bases, there was a span of 8 bases. Per germline, CDR1 SGHRS and CDR2 YFSETQ. This CDR3 has 13 amino acids. The CDR3 nucleotides are TGCGCCAGCAGAAAGCAAAATAATTCACCCCTCCACTTT. It yields the protein CASRKQNNSPLHF.

The chain carries TRBV25-1 and TRBJ1-4; 9 bases align to TRBD1. The CDR3 loop spans 17 amino acids. Germline CDR1 MGHDK, CDR2 SYGVNS. V was pared by 8 bases and J by 4 bases, with 14 bases of the junction left unmatched. The CDR3: CASGGGTGSRNNEKLFF. CDR3 DNA: TGTGCCAGCGGGGGGGGGACAGGGAGTCGTAATAATGAAAAACTGTTTTTT.

The chain has TRBV21-1 and TRBJ1-2; no check of the table's D call, TRBD1, against the DNA was made. TRBV21-1 is an annotated pseudogene. The CDR3 runs to 16 residues. The CDR3 is CASIIVTPSFNYGYTF. CDR3 sequence (DNA): TGTGCCAGCATCATTGTCACACCTTCTTTTAACTATGGCTACACCTTC.

The chain employs TRBV6-5 and TRBJ1-6; 8 bases are a match to TRBD1. The germline CDR1 and CDR2 sequences are MNHEY and SVGAGI. The CDR3 contains 15 residues. Unmatched junction bases numbered 10, after V lost 5 bases and J lost 10 bases. In nucleotides, the CDR3 is TGTGCCAGCAGTCCGGCAGGGGGCAAGGGGTCACCCCTCCACTTT. Protein sequence: CASSPAGGKGSPLHF.

The chain recombines TRBV5-6 with TRBJ2-2; TRBD1 aligns across 8 bases. The CDR3 sequence is 15 residues long. Unmatched junction bases numbered 5, after V lost 2 bases and J lost 5 bases. Germline CDR1 SGHDT, CDR2 YYEEEE. This chain's CDR3 is CASSFSDRGTGELFF. The CDR3 DNA reads as TGTGCCAGCAGCTTCTCCGACAGGGGAACCGGGGAGCTGTTTTTT.

The chain joins TRBV7-2 to TRBJ1-1; D unresolved. The CDR3 is 13 amino acids. V lost 1 base and J 3 bases, leaving 6 bases between the germline ends. Germline V gene sequence: CDR1 SGHTA, CDR2 FQGNSA. In DNA form, the CDR3 reads TGTGCCAGCAGCTTAGAAGAGGACACTGAAGCTTTCTTT. It translates to CASSLEEDTEAFF.

Of note for this clone: Other DNA sequences of this sample code for an identical CDR3. This chain uses TRBV18 with TRBJ1-5; no definite D call. Trimming shortened V by 3 bases and J by 8 bases, and 11 bases separated the two germline ends. CDR3 length: 13 amino acids. Germline values: CDR1 KGHSH, CDR2 LQKENI. CDR3 in amino acids: CASSPNLGEPQHF. DNA of the CDR3: TGTGCCAGCTCACCTAACCTGGGCGAGCCCCAGCATTTT.

The chain has TRBV7-8 and TRBJ1-5, with D possibly matching TRBD1 (5 bases). This CDR3 comprises 15 residues. In germline, CDR1 is SGHVS, CDR2 FQNEAQ. The V end lost 2 bases, the J end lost 11 bases, and 19 bases lay between the germline ends. The CDR3 sequence: CASSLRLEGSESQHF. The CDR3 coding sequence is TGTGCCAGCAGCTTAAGGCTGGAGGGGTCGGAGTCCCAGCATTTT.

The rearrangement joins TRBV7-6 to TRBJ1-1; D unclear. The V and J ends lost 3 bases and 0 bases respectively, with 11 bases between them. The CDR3 spans 15 residues. In germline, CDR1 is SGHVS, CDR2 FNYEAQ. The CDR3 here is CASSFTGRLNTEAFF. In DNA, the CDR3 is TGTGCCAGCAGCTTTACCGGGCGACTGAACACTGAAGCTTTCTTT.

The chain employs TRBV7-9 and TRBJ1-2; 9 bases agree with TRBD1. Trimming at V came to 5 bases and at J to 2 bases, leaving 6 bases not matched to a gene. Germline V gene lookup returns CDR1 SEHNR and CDR2 FQNEAQ (reference sequence). The CDR3 spans 15 residues. CDR3: CASSLMTGGNYGYTF. DNA for the CDR3: TGTGCCAGCAGCCTAATGACAGGGGGGAACTATGGCTACACCTTC.

The chain joins TRBV5-1 to TRBJ1-2; tentatively, D is TRBD1 (6 bases). With 5 bases removed from V and 6 bases from J, the gap between germline ends came to 11 bases. The CDR3 length is 12 residues. Germline lookup yields CDR1 SGHRS and CDR2 YFSETQ. CDR3 in DNA: TGCGCCAGCAGTTCAGGGGTCGATGGCTACACCTTC. It encodes CASSSGVDGYTF. The full variable domain, completed using reference TRBV5-1 and TRBJ1-2, is KAGVTQTPRYLIKTRGQQVTLSCSPISGHRSVSWYQQTPGQGLQFLFEYFSETQRNKGNFPGRFSGRQFSNSRSEMNVSTLELGDSALYLCASSSGVDGYTFGSGTRLTVV.

The CDR3 sequence: CASSQGSGNTIYF. In DNA form, the CDR3 reads TGTGCCAGCAGCCAGGGCTCTGGAAACACCATATATTTT. This chain links TRBV3-1 (or the pseudogene TRBV3-2) with TRBJ1-3; D gene uncertain. The V end lost 3 bases, the J end lost 0 bases, and 3 bases lay between the germline ends. Germline CDR1 is LGHDT and CDR2 is YNNKEL (reference sequence). CDR3 size: 13 residues.